This entry concerns a single T cell receptor beta chain. This clone came up once. What antigen it recognizes has not been identified. There are no base qualities to consult, and no much larger clone falls within one base. Other DNA sequences in this specimen translate into the identical CDR3. Library method: the immunoSEQ multiplex PCR assay. Following the manufacturer's protocol, the hsTCRB Kit was used to amplify rearranged TCR beta chain sequences. An Illumina MiSeq was used to sequence the TCRB libraries. Under the source paper's analysis protocol: The kit vendor's proprietary platform handled demultiplexing, trimming and gene mapping. Here the immuneACCESS table is served through TCRdb, limited to in-frame sequences with V and J called. Missing clones are a known gap in these copies; in checked studies unresolved V genes cover under half, and the rest lacks a known reason. V, J and clone size reflect that table, while D and trimming were determined from the DNA. The sample includes about 50,000 clones, with roughly 80% observed a single time. 4.1% of the sample goes to the ten largest clones.

The time point label for this specimen denotes: week 35, safety follow-up. Each vaccine dose was 300 ug of a 20-mer mutant IDH1 peptide in Montanide, given subcutaneously with topical imiquimod. Patients were given eight vaccinations, in weeks 1, 3, 5, 7, 11, 15, 19 and 23, which matched visits V03 through V10. Donors had newly diagnosed WHO grade 3 or 4 IDH1-mutant astrocytomas with loss of nuclear ATRX. The samples were drawn from NOA16, a multicentre, single-arm, open-label phase I trial in Germany that tested a mutant IDH1 peptide vaccine in humans for the first time. Genomic DNA for TCRB sequencing was extracted from EDTA blood using the DNeasy Blood and Tissue Kit. The source of the sample is a study of a mutant IDH1 vaccine in newly diagnosed glioma (dated by TCRdb to the early 2020s). In terms of the full investigation: Vaccination was initiated 4-6 weeks after radiotherapy alone, or concurrently with temozolomide cycles in the chemotherapy-containing groups. Of the roughly 34 treated patients, 62.5% were male and around 40% were female, and the mean age was approximately 41 years. Before enrollment, patients had received standard therapy of radiotherapy alone, temozolomide alone, or radiochemotherapy with temozolomide; most received the combination. The week-35 safety follow-up was designated visit V12, and the week-47 end of study was designated visit V13. Peripheral blood samples were drawn at six visits, namely V03 (baseline), V05, V07, V10, V12 and V13. Longitudinal TCRB deep sequencing was done for fewer than 30 treated patients, wherever samples were available for exploratory analyses.

Findings and caveats that apply to the study as a whole: Vaccine-induced immune responses across multiple MHC alleles were detected in 93.3% of patients. According to the authors, sample limitations meant that analyses of patient blood samples could not be reproduced. Pseudoprogression seemed to be unrelated to changes in the top peripheral T cell clonotypes found by TCRB sequencing. PBMC samples for TCRB deep sequencing were selected based on availability.

From its cysteine to its phenylalanine, the CDR3 spans 12 amino acids. Just the 36-base CDR3 DNA is kept, in frame starting at base 1. Looking up the germline V gene yields CDR1 MNHEY and CDR2 SVGAGI. Trimming takes 2 bases from V and 3 bases from J, and the germline ends sit 5 bases apart. The clonotype comes from a woman aged 18 to 35 with glioma. Rearrangement joined TRBV6-5 to TRBJ2-7; the D gene is perhaps TRBD1, from 5 matching bases. Material: PBMCs, obtained from a glioma patient whose treatment included an IDH1 peptide vaccine. This receptor carries the CDR3 CASSYDSYEQYF. The nucleotide sequence reads as follows: TGTGCCAGCAGTTACGACAGCTACGAGCAGTACTTC.